This entry describes one TCR beta chain. Antigen unknown. The sample comes from a study of stem cell transplantation in POMP-related autoinflammatory disease. TCRdb's copy holds only in-frame clones and misses some; the assay was immunoSEQ multiplex PCR. The sample records approximately 65,000 clones, approximately 91% being singletons. Study-level results: PRAID patients trended toward lower TRB diversity and higher clonality in all analyzed T-cell subsets. Patients with PRAID showed a restricted number of unique TRB V-J gene pairings.

This CDR3 contains 13 residues. V was clipped by 1 base and J by 4 bases; unmatched bases: 0. PRAID featured immunodeficiency plus autoinflammation. This sequence was found in a human patient with POMP-related autoinflammation and immune dysregulation (PRAID). A share of the T cells may be of graft donor origin. Specimen: CD4+ T cells from PBMCs, collected after stem cell transplantation. The chain combines TRBV12-3 or TRBV12-4 with TRBJ2-5; 7 nucleotides align to TRBD1. Here the CDR3 DNA reads TGTGCCAGCAGTTTAGACAGGGGAGAGACCCAGTACTTC. Translation: CASSLDRGETQYF.